This paragraph covers one TCR beta chain sequence. TCRB immunosequencing input was approximately 450 nanograms of biopsy DNA per sample. The table came from immunoSEQ multiplex PCR; TCRdb's copy has only in-frame clones and leaves some out. The table has approximately 4,100 clones, about four fifths seen once. This sample stems from a study of T cell repertoires in ileal Crohn's disease. Overall study context: Patients had a median roughly 8-year disease duration, and about 36% were active smokers.

The CDR3 length is 12 residues. With V trimmed by 5 bases and J by 6 bases, 4 bases remained unmatched. The germline V gene encodes CDR1 SGHTA and CDR2 FQGNSA. The chain is built from TRBV7-2 and TRBJ2-7, with 7 positions matching TRBD2. The clonotype originates from an adult with Crohn's disease. Sequenced: ileal tissue. The CDR3 is CASSRREGEQYF. In nucleotides, the CDR3 is TGTGCCAGCAGCAGAAGGGAGGGCGAGCAGTACTTC.